This entry features one T cell receptor (beta chain) sequence. What this receptor recognizes is not known. No per-base quality is available; no much larger clone lies one base away. The germline V gene sets CDR1 to MDHEN and CDR2 to SYDVKM. The CDR3 measures 16 amino acids from cysteine to phenylalanine. Only CDR3 DNA is held: 48 bases, read in frame from base 1. Trimming takes 6 bases off V and 2 bases off J; junction bases not matched to a gene: 4. This sample was taken from a study of cytomegalovirus exposure and HLA in healthy donors listed by TCRdb under 2017. Some background on the complete study: According to an earlier analysis of 550 to 700 of the donors, about 179 million T cells yielded 100 million or so unique TCR beta sequences and 276 Gb of sequence data. An early release covering about 600 HLA-typed donors comprised about 290 gigabases of sequencing data and around 85 million unique TCR sequences. Of the roughly 400 genotyped donors, over 65% fell in the genetic ancestry cluster associated with self-reported Caucasian donors. The study aimed to test whether cataloging public T cell receptors could reveal signatures of past pathogen exposure. The study used immunosequencing to profile the T cell repertoires of more than 650 subjects and linked those repertoires to cytomegalovirus serostatus. Along with the roughly 670-subject first cohort, a separate validation cohort of some 130 different subjects was used. To predict cytomegalovirus infection status, the study combined high-throughput TCR immunosequencing, statistical association of individual TCRs with disease status, and machine learning. A later analysis re-examined previously published TCR beta repertoires from more than 600 donors and added high-resolution HLA genotyping to investigate patterns of TCR occurrence. In the later analysis, no new phenotypic data were used to find candidate immune exposures; instead, reliance was placed on TCR beta sequences and their occurrence across donors. An earlier analysis of 500 to 750 of the donors applied high-throughput TCR beta sequencing to assess whether each TCR beta V gene segment acted as functional or pseudogenic. Donor age, sex, ethnicity and CMV serostatus were collected together with the repertoire data. A later genetic analysis used genome-wide SNP genotypes for about 55% of the 666 donors, treating that subset as a discovery cohort. Every discovery cohort repertoire had been produced on one sequencing platform. HLA typing covered class I and class II loci at four-digit resolution. The number of typed donors differed by locus: roughly 629-640 for A, B, C, DRB1 and DQB1; 522 for DQA1; 606 for DPA1; and roughly 490 for DPB1. Because of strong linkage in the cohort, four or five DR-DQ haplotypes were treated as single units for association and clustering. Among roughly 400 genotyped donors of the cohort, an average of around 220,000 unique TCR beta nucleotide sequences was sequenced per donor, of which approximately 19% were non-productive.

The cohort was made up of 650 to 700 healthy bone marrow donors. At the time of sampling, all cohort members were nominally healthy, though unrecorded immune exposures were likely present. The donor tested CMV seronegative, placing the donor among the approximately 400 seronegative members of the cohort. A peripheral blood sample was provided by each donor, and peripheral blood mononuclear cells were used for TCR beta sequencing. The Qiagen DNeasy Blood Extraction Kit was used to extract genomic DNA from the blood cell samples. The library came from the immunoSEQ multiplex PCR assay. A mixture of 60 forward primers for TCR Vbeta segments and 13 reverse primers for TCR Jbeta segments was used in the multiplex PCR. The CDR3 region of rearranged TCR beta genes was amplified from genomic DNA with a multiplex PCR assay. The amplified TCR beta libraries were sequenced on the Illumina HiSeq System as 87-base-pair reads. As for the original processing: A later analysis tallied roughly 78 million unique TCR beta chains across the 700 or so repertoires, and around 9.9 million of those chains were shared by two or more donors. A nearest-neighbor algorithm error-corrected the raw reads and collapsed the reads into unique sequences, merging closely related sequences to remove PCR and sequencing errors. CDR3 sequences were aligned to IMGT reference sequences to assign V, D and J gene segments. For a sequence to be retained, a match of at least six nucleotides was required to both a V gene segment and a J gene segment. Rearrangements were called productive when the CDR3 lacked stop codons and stayed in frame with V and J; all others were non-productive. Following IMGT convention, CDR3 was defined as the stretch from the second conserved V-encoded cysteine to the conserved J-encoded phenylalanine. The earlier analysis of about 620 of the donors excluded sequences that lacked an unambiguous match to a single V gene segment. An earlier analysis of roughly 590 of the donors called V segments functional above 56.7% productive rearrangements and segregating when the between-donor standard deviation exceeded 5%. To diagnose cytomegalovirus status from the catalog of TCR beta chain sequences, a statistical classification framework was built. A later analysis assigned V and J genes by comparing TCR nucleotide sequences with IMGT/GENE-DB human TR gene sequences. In a later analysis, CDR3 sequences and most-parsimonious VDJ recombination scenarios were assigned using the TCRdist pipeline. In a later analysis, each TCR beta chain was defined by its CDR3 amino acid sequence together with its V-gene family, and reads without a unique V-gene family were excluded. A later analysis removed several hundred highly shared, low-generation-probability nucleotide sequences to deal with suspected cross-contamination and a sequencing artifact. A later analysis calculated a clonal expansion index for each public chain from normalized within-repertoire ranks of inferred template counts. In a later analysis, generation probabilities were computed using a VDJ recombination model fitted to out-of-frame rearrangements, and the results were checked against IGoR. Hypergeometric tests were used in a later analysis to score TCR-TCR, TCR-HLA and TCR-CMV co-occurrence, with a repertoire-size bias correction applied to the TCR pairs. To estimate false discovery rates, a later analysis permuted the HLA or CMV assignments 20 times. In a later analysis, co-occurring TCRs were grouped with DBSCAN, and TCRdist sequence similarity was added when clustering was performed within HLA-allele-positive subsets. Co-occurrence clustering excluded repertoires with fewer than 30,000 or more than 120,000 public chains, plus five with anomalous nucleotide sharing. Drawn from immuneACCESS, this table holds only the in-frame rearrangements with V and J called that TCRdb kept. Clones are partly lost; checked studies trace under half to an unresolved V gene and leave the rest unexplained. The DNA was the basis for D and trimming; V, J and clone size are from that table. The sample yields 55,000 to 65,000 clones; 80% were counted once. In total, the top ten clones hold approximately 3.6% of the sample.

Study-wide conclusions, independent of this receptor: The earlier analysis of nearly 600 of the donors excluded seventeen rarely observed V segments, including chromosome 9 orphons, because counts were too low. A later genetic analysis reported fewer N-insertions in productive TCRs among donors in an Asian-associated ancestry cluster than the approximately 700-donor mean. A further reported finding was that TCR beta sequences accurately predicted the HLA-A and HLA-B alleles for most subjects in the first cohort. In a later analysis, HLA-associated TCR beta chains were found to be more clonally expanded and to have lower generation probabilities than equally common non-associated chains. According to the authors, the approach could potentially be generalized to other disease states and immunological phenotypes. Most TCR sequences were seen in very few donors, while some public TCRs were found in many individuals. Sequencing depth was assumed to be roughly uniform across donors in the presence/absence analyses, though that assumption may not hold. A total of 150 to 200 TCR beta chains were listed by the study as associated with cytomegalovirus. A cluster of highly shared sequence variants was judged likely to be a technical artifact of the sequencing pipeline. In vitro tests confirmed that a few of the cytomegalovirus-associated TCR beta chains recognize cytomegalovirus antigens. Several of the top co-occurrence clusters appeared to be linked to parvovirus B19, influenza, CMV and Epstein-Barr virus, according to a later analysis. The only immune exposure information available for the cohort was CMV serostatus. Linkage disequilibrium might explain the correlated functional status among segregating V segments, but an unknown experimental factor could not be excluded. In a later analysis, most CMV-associated TCR beta chains were found to appear HLA-restricted, with HLA associations seemingly driven largely by CMV exposure. Specific HLA alleles were associated with 15,000 to 20,000 TCR beta sequences at a false discovery rate of 0.05 in a later analysis. Some IMGT-functional V segments, including TRBV6-2 and TRBV6-3, could not be distinguished by the 87-base-pair reads and were therefore excluded. In this cohort, only TCR beta chains were sequenced, and detectable features were limited by the absence of alpha or paired-chain data. In an earlier analysis of several hundred of the donors, most TCR beta V segments were observed in productive rearrangements about 87% or about 30% of the time, broadly matching IMGT annotations. In a later genetic analysis, a missense DCLRE1C variant was associated with V-gene and J-gene trimming of TCR beta chains, and the association was replicated in an independent cohort. A later analysis found that TCR association rates varied across HLA loci, with DRB1 alleles showing the most associated TCRs and HLA-C alleles the fewest. Because HLA typing was missing for some donors at each locus, association tests included only the typed subset. Strong co-occurrence of HLA alleles, especially DR and DQ, made assigning TCR associations to individual alleles difficult. The classifier was reported to diagnose cytomegalovirus status with high specificity and sensitivity in both the original cohort and the validation cohort.

Sequenced input: PBMCs. Recombination joined TRBV28 with TRBJ2-7; 16 central nucleotides agree with TRBD2. The TCR sequence derives from a woman in her thirties or forties in good health and CMV-seronegative. The CDR3 region: CASRGTSGRATYEQYF. The DNA sequence follows: TGTGCCAGCAGGGGGACTAGCGGGAGGGCCACCTACGAGCAGTACTTC.